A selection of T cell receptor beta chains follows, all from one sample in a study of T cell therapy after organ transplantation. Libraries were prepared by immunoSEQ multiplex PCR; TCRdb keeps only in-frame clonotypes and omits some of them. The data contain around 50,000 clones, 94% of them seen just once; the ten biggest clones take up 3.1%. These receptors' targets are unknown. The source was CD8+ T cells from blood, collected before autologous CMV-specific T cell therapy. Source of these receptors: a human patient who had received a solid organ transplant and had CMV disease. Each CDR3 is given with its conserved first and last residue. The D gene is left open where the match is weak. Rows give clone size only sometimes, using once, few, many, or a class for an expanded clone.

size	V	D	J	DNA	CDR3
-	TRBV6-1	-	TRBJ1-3	TGTGCCAGCAGTGAATGGATTCGCGGGGGAAACACCATATATTTT	CASSEWIRGGNTIYF
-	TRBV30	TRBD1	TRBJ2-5	TGTGCGGGAACAGGGGCCTTCCAAGAGACCCAGTACTTC	CAGTGAFQETQYF
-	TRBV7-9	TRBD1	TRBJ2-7	TGTGCCAGCAGCCCACTGGGACAGGGGAAAAACGAGCAGTACTTC	CASSPLGQGKNEQYF
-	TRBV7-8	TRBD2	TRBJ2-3	TGTGCCAGCAGCGGTCGGACTAGCGGCGAAAAAACAGATACGCAGTATTTT	CASSGRTSGEKTDTQYF
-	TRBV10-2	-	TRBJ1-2	TGCGCCAGCGGGGGGAACTATGGCTACACCTTC	CASGGNYGYTF
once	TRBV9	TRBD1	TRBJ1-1	TGTGCCAGCAGCGTGGTGGGACAGGCCATAGAGCACACTGAAGCTTTCTTT	CASSVVGQAIEHTEAFF
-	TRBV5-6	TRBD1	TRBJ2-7	TGTGCCAGCAGTCCGGGACAGGGTGTCAACGAGCAGTACTTC	CASSPGQGVNEQYF
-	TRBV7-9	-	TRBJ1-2	TGTGCCAGCAGCCAGCCGGGACCTGGCGACTATGGCTACACCTTC	CASSQPGPGDYGYTF
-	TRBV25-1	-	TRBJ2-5	TGTGCCAGCAGTGAATATGGGGGTGCCGGAGAGACCCAGTACTTC	CASSEYGGAGETQYF
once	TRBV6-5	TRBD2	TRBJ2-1	TGTGCCAGCAGTTTTGGGACTAGCGGGGCCAATGAGCAGTTCTTC	CASSFGTSGANEQFF
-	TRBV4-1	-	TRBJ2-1	TGCGCCAGCAGCCAAGACCCAGATTACAATGAGCAGTTCTTC	CASSQDPDYNEQFF
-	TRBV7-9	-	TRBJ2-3	TGTGCCAGCAGCCCCCGAGGGGGAAGCACAGATACGCAGTATTTT	CASSPRGGSTDTQYF
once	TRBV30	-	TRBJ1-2	TGTGCCTGGAGTGAAGGGACAACCTATGGCTACACCTTC	CAWSEGTTYGYTF
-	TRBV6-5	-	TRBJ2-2	TGTGCCAGCAGCTCCGAGTTGAACACCGGGGAGCTGTTTTTT	CASSSELNTGELFF
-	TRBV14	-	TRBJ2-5	TGTGCCAGCAGCCAAGAACGGGTAGGGGTTTCGGGAGAGACCCAGTACTTC	CASSQERVGVSGETQYF
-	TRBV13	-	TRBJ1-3	TGTGCCAGCAGCCTCCGTGACACCATATATTTT	CASSLRDTIYF
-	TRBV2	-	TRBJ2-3	TGTGCCAGCAGTGAGGGCCCTCCGGATACGCAGTATTTT	CASSEGPPDTQYF
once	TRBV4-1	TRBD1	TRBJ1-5	TGCGCCAGCAGCCAAGATGGAATGGGACAGGGAAATCAGCCCCAGCATTTT	CASSQDGMGQGNQPQHF
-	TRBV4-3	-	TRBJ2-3	TGCGCCAGCAGCCAAGATCTTGAGACAGATACGCAGTATTTT	CASSQDLETDTQYF
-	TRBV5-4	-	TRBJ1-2	TGTGCCAGCAGCTTGGACAGGGCATACTATGGCTACACCTTC	CASSLDRAYYGYTF
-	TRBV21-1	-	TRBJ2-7	TGTGCCAGCAGCAAAAACGGGACTAGTTTGAAGGGCTACGAGCAGTACTTC	CASSKNGTSLKGYEQYF
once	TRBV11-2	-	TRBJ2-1	TGTGCCAGCAGATACAGGGCTCTTTCCTACAATGAGCAGTTCTTC	CASRYRALSYNEQFF
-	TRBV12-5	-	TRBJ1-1	TGTGCTAGTGGTTTGGGTGGGACACCTTGGAACACTGAAGCTTTCTTT	CASGLGGTPWNTEAFF
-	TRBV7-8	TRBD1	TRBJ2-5	TGTGCCAGCAGCTTAGGTGCAGGGGGAGAGACCCAGTACTTC	CASSLGAGGETQYF
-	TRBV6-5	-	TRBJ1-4	TGTGCCAGCAGTTACTCGCTCCAGGGTGAAAAACTGTTTTTT	CASSYSLQGEKLFF
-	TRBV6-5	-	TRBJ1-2	TGTGCCAGCAGTTCCGGGACTAACTATGGCTACACCTTC	CASSSGTNYGYTF
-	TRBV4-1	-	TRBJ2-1	TGCGCCAGCCTTGCAAACAATGAGCAGTTCTTC	CASLANNEQFF
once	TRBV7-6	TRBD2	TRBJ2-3	TGTGCCAGCAGCTTATTAGCGGGGGGTGAGCCAGATACGCAGTATTTT	CASSLLAGGEPDTQYF
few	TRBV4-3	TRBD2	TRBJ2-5	TGCGCCAGCAGCCAATGGGGCGGGGGACAAGAGACCCAGTACTTC	CASSQWGGGQETQYF
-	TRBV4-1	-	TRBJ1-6	TGCGCCAGCAGCCAAGATAGGGTAGATAAAGATTCACCCCTCCACTTT	CASSQDRVDKDSPLHF
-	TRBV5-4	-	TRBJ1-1	TGTGCCAGCAGCTTGAGACCGCCCGACACTGAAGCTTTCTTT	CASSLRPPDTEAFF
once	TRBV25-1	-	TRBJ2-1	TGTGCCAGCAGTGTGGGGGCAAGGTACAATGAGCAGTTCTTC	CASSVGARYNEQFF
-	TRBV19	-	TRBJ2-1	TGTGCCAGTAGTATTGGTCTTTACAATGAGCAGTTCTTC	CASSIGLYNEQFF
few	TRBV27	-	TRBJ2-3	TGTGCCAGCAGTTTATGGGGGGCTGATGCAGATACGCAGTATTTT	CASSLWGADADTQYF
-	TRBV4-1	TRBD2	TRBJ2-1	TGCGCCAGCAGCCCAGATGGGCTAGCGGGGGGCCACGATGAGCAGTTCTTC	CASSPDGLAGGHDEQFF
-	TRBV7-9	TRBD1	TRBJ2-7	TGTGCCAGCAGCAACCGGGACAGCAACTCCTACGAGCAGTACTTC	CASSNRDSNSYEQYF
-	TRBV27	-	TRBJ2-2	TGTGCCAGCAGTCTTGGGGGGGCGGACACCGGGGAGCTGTTTTTT	CASSLGGADTGELFF
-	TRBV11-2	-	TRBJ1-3	TGTGCCAGCAGATCAACAGGGCCTGGAAACACCATATATTTT	CASRSTGPGNTIYF
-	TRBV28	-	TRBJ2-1	TGTGCCAGCAGTTTAATGGGGGATACTACCCTATACAATGAGCAGTTCTTC	CASSLMGDTTLYNEQFF
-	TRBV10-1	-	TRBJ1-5	TGCGCCAGCAGGATGCCAAATCAGCCCCAGCATTTT	CASRMPNQPQHF
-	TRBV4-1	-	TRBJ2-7	TGCGCCAGCAGCCCCGGAGACAGGCCCTACGAGCAGTACTTC	CASSPGDRPYEQYF
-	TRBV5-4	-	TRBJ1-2	TGTGCCAGCAGCTTGGTTCCATATGGCTACACCTTC	CASSLVPYGYTF
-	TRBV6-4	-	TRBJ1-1	TGTGCCAGCAGTGACACCCCCGACAGGGAAGCTTTCTTT	CASSDTPDREAFF
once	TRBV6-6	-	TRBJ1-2	TGTGCCAGCAGTTTCCATCCAACAAGGGACGTGAAGGGCTACACCTTC	CASSFHPTRDVKGYTF